This TCR beta chain was sequenced during a study of shared clonotypes between healthy human individuals. Donation came from healthy HIV-negative adults that had no recent acute infections or vaccinations. The authors' processing: Filtering of immunoSEQ junctional sequences could not match full-length read filtering. TCRdb's copy holds only in-frame clones and misses some; the assay was immunoSEQ multiplex PCR. V and J calls and clone size are as listed in that table; D and trimming were resolved from the DNA. The table has hundreds of thousands of clones, less than 80% seen once; the top ten hold around 2%. Between the trimmed V and J ends, which lost 4 bases and 5 bases, there was a span of 11 bases. CDR3 length equals 13 residues. Germline CDR1 reads SQVTM; CDR2 reads ANQGSEA.

The chain employs TRBV29-1 and TRBJ2-2, with D hard to call. This TCR derives from a woman aged 25-40 years in good health. Sequences were obtained from memory CD4+ T cells sorted from blood. The subset denotes: CD45RA-negative fraction. The CDR3 DNA reads TGCAGCGTTGGGGTCAGGATTACCGGGGAGCTGTTTTTT. Translating gives CSVGVRITGELFF.